The clone carrying this T cell receptor beta chain was detected a few times. Its specificity is not known. Each CDR3 protein gets one entry after TCRdb re-called the 5' RACE reads with MiXCR. The data contain over 250,000 distinct CDR3 sequences, around 4.9% of them singletons. The data stem from a study of T cells after yellow fever vaccination. General study points: The appearance of a small share of clonotypes in both CD4 and CD8 compartments was observed. Booster sampling recovered most clones from primary vaccination (nearly 98% CD4, around 90% CD8). Any FACS-sorted repertoire could hold abundant clonotypes that contaminate it from the bulk population.

The sequenced sample was CD4+ T cells sorted from PBMCs, obtained on the day of the yellow fever booster vaccination. The receptor comes from a man aged 18 to 29 who received the YFV17D yellow fever vaccine.

The CDR3 sequence is CASSLGRRADTQYF. Written as DNA, the CDR3 is TGCGCCAGCAGCCTAGGACGGCGGGCTGATACGCAGTATTTT. The V and J genes are TRBV4-1 and TRBJ2-3; maybe TRBD2 (5 bases). The germline V gene encodes CDR1 MGHRA and CDR2 YSYEKL. V lost 4 bases and J lost 6, with 14 bases in between. The CDR3 spans 14 residues.